The 9 T cell receptor beta chains presented below share a single source sample, sequenced in a study of CD8+CD57+ T cells in acquired aplastic anemia (dated by TCRdb to 2016 to 2019). Sequenced on an Illumina HiSeq 2000. Genomic DNA was used as template for profiling of TCR beta VDJ combinations and CDR3 sequences. TCRdb's own reprocessing of the public reads used fastp at Q25 and MiXCR and kept productive beta chains. Every CDR3 protein is listed once, alongside the most common genes and DNA of its rows. Present in this sample are approximately 160,000 distinct CDR3 sequences, around 45% of which were seen just once. The ten largest make up around 0.96% of the sample. The source material was sorted CD4+, CD8+, or CD8+CD57+ T cells (not recorded which) from PBMCs. The receptors derive from a human donor in good health.

The CDR3 here is CASSKTGELFF. The CDR3 nucleotides read TGTGCCAGCAGCAAAACAGGGGAGCTGTTTTTT. V usage is TRBV9 and J usage is TRBJ2-2; D remains ambiguous. Germline values: CDR1 SGDLS, CDR2 YYNGEE. CDR3 size: 11 residues. V dropped 4 bases and J dropped 8 bases, with 6 bases sitting between them. Full variable domain (remainder filled in from reference TRBV9 and TRBJ2-2): DSGVTQTPKHLITATGQRVTLRCSPRSGDLSVYWYQQSLDQGLQFLIQYYNGEERAKGNILERFSAQQFPDLHSELNLSSLELGDSALYFCASSKTGELFFGEGSRLTVL.

The chain carries TRBV29-1 and TRBJ1-5; maybe TRBD1 (5 bases). The CDR3 totals 13 residues. V was trimmed by 4 bases and J by 2 bases, leaving 9 bases between them. Germline CDR1 and CDR2: SQVTM and ANQGSEA. In DNA form, the CDR3 reads TGCAGCGTTGTCCAGGGAGGCAATCAGCCCCAGCATTTT. It is translated as CSVVQGGNQPQHF.

About this clonotype itself: No conserved phenylalanine or tryptophan ends this CDR3, so it is likely a read error. The V and J genes are TRBV11-1 and TRBJ1-1, with unresolved D. The CDR3 runs 14 residues. The germline CDR1 and CDR2 sequences are SGHAT and FQDESV (reference sequence). CDR3 DNA sequence: TGTGCCAGCAGCTTAGGGATCAAGAACATTGAAGCTTTCTCT. Translating it yields CASSLGIKNIEAFS.

About this clonotype itself: A much bigger clone sits one base away, suggesting this may be a read error. This chain connects TRBV20-1 to TRBJ2-1; TRBD2 agrees at 7 bases. This CDR3 is built from 15 residues. Germline CDR1 is DFQATT and CDR2 is SNEGSKA (reference sequence). DNA of the CDR3: TGCAGTGCTGCCGGACGGGGGGACTCCTACAATGAGCAGTCCTTC. It yields the protein CSAAGRGDSYNEQSF.

This chain uses TRBV24-1 with TRBJ2-3; 9 bases are shared with TRBD2. Germline V gene sequence: CDR1 KGHDR, CDR2 SFDVKD. The length of the CDR3 is 14 residues. With 4 bases clipped from V and 4 bases from J, the junction kept 2 bases outside the gene matches. CDR3 nucleotides: TGTGCCACCAGTGAGGCGGGGGGGTCAGATACGCAGTATTTT. It is translated as CATSEAGGSDTQYF.

This clonotype has a count of ten or more. The chain joins TRBV15 to TRBJ1-4; D ambiguous. The V end lost 5 bases, the J end lost 2 bases, and 15 bases lay between the germline ends. The CDR3 is 16 amino acids. The germline V gene has CDR1 LNHNV and CDR2 YYDKDF (reference sequence). CDR3 DNA: TGTGCCACCAGCCGGGGAGTTGGAGGGACTAATGAAAAACTGTTTTTT. Protein sequence: CATSRGVGGTNEKLFF.

Ten or more counts support this clonotype. The chain carries TRBV5-1 and TRBJ1-4; 8 nucleotides agree with TRBD1. The junction had 4 bases not matched to a gene; V was cut back by 1 base and J by 8 bases. This CDR3 has 14 residues. Germline loops: CDR1 SGHRS, CDR2 YFSETQ. The CDR3: CASSLRTGREKLFF. The DNA for the CDR3 is TGCGCCAGCAGCTTGAGGACAGGGCGGGAAAAACTGTTTTTT.

This clonotype was observed at least ten times. The chain uses TRBV6-2 or TRBV6-3 and TRBJ1-1; TRBD1 matches at 7 bases. The germline V gene has CDR1 MNHEY and CDR2 SVGEGT. This CDR3 has 12 amino acids. Losses at the gene ends were 10 bases for V and 4 bases for J; bases not matched to a gene: 6. CDR3 nucleotides: TGTGCCACCAAGACAGGGCCCACTGAAGCTTTCTTT. As protein: CATKTGPTEAFF.

This clonotype was found many times. The V call is TRBV28, the J call TRBJ1-2; TRBD1 agrees at 9 bases. Unmatched junction bases numbered 9, after V lost 10 bases and J lost 3 bases. Germline V gene data show CDR1 as MDHEN and CDR2 as SYDVKM. The CDR3 is 14 amino acids. CDR3 DNA: TGTGCCATCTCAGGGGGGACAGGGCACTATGGCTACACCTTC. It encodes CAISGGTGHYGYTF.